The 22 T cell receptor beta chains below come from one sample, sequenced in a study of lymphopenia after photon versus proton radiotherapy. Generated by immunoSEQ multiplex PCR, the TCRdb table keeps only in-frame clones and is missing some. The sample has fewer than 25,000 clones, more than 80% seen once. The sample in question was peripheral blood, obtained from a patient treated with photon-based radiotherapy. The receptor source for this set is a man in his forties or fifties with gastric cancer.

The chain employs TRBV7-2 and TRBJ2-3; 7 nucleotides line up with TRBD2. Germline values: CDR1 SGHTA, CDR2 FQGNSA. This CDR3 is 13 amino acids long. J gave up 4 bases and V 5 bases, and 3 bases lay outside the gene matches. The CDR3 DNA is TGTGCCAGCAGCGAGGGACTATCAGATACGCAGTATTTT. Translating gives CASSEGLSDTQYF.

This chain joins TRBV27 and TRBJ1-2, with 9 bases identical to TRBD1. Germline CDR1 is MNHEY and CDR2 is SMNVEV (reference sequence). This CDR3 contains 13 residues. V was pared by 6 bases and J by 9 bases, with 8 bases of the junction left unmatched. The CDR3 spells CASRDTGGVSYTF. DNA for the CDR3: TGTGCCAGCAGAGATACAGGGGGCGTTAGCTACACCTTC.

J is TRBJ1-3 and V is TRBV6-5; D is ambiguous. Germline-derived CDR1 and CDR2 are MNHEY and SVGAGI. The CDR3 totals 13 residues. Trimming left V 2 bases short and J 0 bases short, with 2 bases between. CDR3 sequence (DNA): TGTGCCAGCAGTTACAGCTCTGGAAACACCATATATTTT. This translates into CASSYSSGNTIYF.

CDR3 region: CASLSPGGGYTF. In DNA, the CDR3 is TGTGCCAGCCTATCCCCAGGGGGTGGCTACACCTTC. The rearrangement links TRBV27 to TRBJ1-2, with 7 bases matching TRBD1. This CDR3 region has 12 residues. J was trimmed by 7 bases and V by 8 bases; bases with no gene match: 7. Germline V gene data show CDR1 as MNHEY and CDR2 as SMNVEV (reference sequence).

The chain has TRBV5-1 and TRBJ1-1; 7 positions match TRBD1. CDR3 length: 14 amino acids. The J segment lost 0 bases and the V segment lost 3 bases, leaving 2 bases of the junction unmatched. Germline lookup yields CDR1 SGHRS and CDR2 YFSETQ. CDR3 protein: CASSSTGLNTEAFF. As DNA, the CDR3 is TGCGCCAGCAGCTCGACAGGGCTGAACACTGAAGCTTTCTTT.

The V and J genes are TRBV7-2 and TRBJ1-6; perhaps TRBD1 as D (5 bases). Germline assignment: CDR1 SGHTA and CDR2 FQGNSA. This CDR3 is 16 amino acids long. Deletions cut 3 bases from V and 8 bases from J, with 17 bases between. The CDR3 region is CASSLSLPGGDSPLHF. CDR3 DNA: TGTGCCAGCAGCTTGAGTTTACCTGGAGGGGATTCACCCCTCCACTTT.

The gene calls are TRBV5-1 and TRBJ2-7; 8 nucleotides align to TRBD2. The V segment lost 0 bases and the J segment 4 bases; nucleotides outside the gene matches: 6. CDR1 is SGHRS, CDR2 YFSETQ, per germline. The CDR3 runs 15 residues. CDR3 residues: CASSLGAGGAYEQYF. The CDR3 coding sequence is TGCGCCAGCAGCTTGGGGGCCGGGGGGGCTTACGAGCAGTACTTC.

This clone was counted a few times. The chain carries TRBV4-3 and TRBJ1-3; D is ambiguous. The CDR3 loop spans 15 amino acids. The V and J ends lost 0 bases and 2 bases respectively, with 8 bases between them. Germline assignment: CDR1 LGHNA and CDR2 YSLEER. CDR3: CASSQDKWAGNTIYF. CDR3 nucleotides: TGCGCCAGCAGCCAAGATAAGTGGGCTGGAAACACCATATATTTT.

This rearrangement joins TRBV30 to TRBJ2-7; D unresolved. Germline-derived CDR1 and CDR2 are GTSNPN and SVGIG (reference sequence). Trimming stripped 1 base from V and 7 bases from J, with 14 bases between. The CDR3 has 13 residues. The CDR3 is CAWSGDLGGEQYF. The DNA of the CDR3 is TGTGCCTGGAGTGGAGACCTCGGTGGGGAGCAGTACTTC.

The rearrangement uses TRBV19 and TRBJ2-3; 12 nucleotides align to TRBD2. Germline V gene sequence: CDR1 LNHDA, CDR2 SQIVND (reference sequence). V shed 1 base, J shed 1 base, and the junction held 6 bases outside the gene matches. The CDR3 covers 18 residues. DNA for the CDR3: TGTGCCAGTAGTATAGGTCACCTAGCGGGGGGGGGCACAGATACGCAGTATTTT. It is translated as CASSIGHLAGGGTDTQYF.

The chain has TRBV7-9 and TRBJ1-1; D not resolved. The germline gives CDR1 SEHNR, CDR2 FQNEAQ (reference sequence). V lost 5 bases, J lost 1 base, and 20 bases lay in between. CDR3 length: 17 residues. CDR3 sequence: CASSPLPWRGGNTEAFF. The DNA for the CDR3 is TGTGCCAGCAGCCCCCTACCTTGGAGAGGAGGGAACACTGAAGCTTTCTTT.

The V gene is TRBV28, the J gene TRBJ1-5; D not certain. Trimming stripped 6 bases from V and 0 bases from J, with 6 bases between. Germline values: CDR1 MDHEN, CDR2 SYDVKM. This CDR3 region has 13 residues. This CDR3 is CASRTVSNQPQHF. CDR3 nucleotides: TGTGCCAGCAGAACAGTTAGCAATCAGCCCCAGCATTTT. Complete variable domain (other parts from reference TRBV28 and TRBJ1-5): DVKVTQSSRYLVKRTGEKVFLECVQDMDHENMFWYRQDPGLGLRLIYFSYDVKMKEKGDIPEGYSVSREKKERFSLILESASTNQTSMYLCASRTVSNQPQHFGDGTRLSIL.

The rearrangement links TRBV30 to TRBJ2-4; D call uncertain. Deletions cut 4 bases from V and 5 bases from J, with 12 bases between. This CDR3 is 13 amino acids long. From germline, CDR1 is GTSNPN and CDR2 SVGIG (reference sequence). The CDR3 sequence: CAWNLGLENIQYF. In DNA form, the CDR3 reads TGTGCCTGGAATCTCGGGCTAGAAAACATTCAGTACTTC.

A single count supports this clone. J is TRBJ2-1 and V is TRBV7-9, with D tentatively TRBD2 (5 bases). Trimming removed 5 bases from V and 8 bases from J, with 19 bases in between. Germline V CDR1 and CDR2: SEHNR, FQNEAQ (reference sequence). CDR3 length: 15 residues. The CDR3 nucleotides are TGTGCCAGCAGCCCCATCGTTGAGGGCAGCGATGAGCAGTTCTTC. Translating it yields CASSPIVEGSDEQFF.

V and J are TRBV25-1 and TRBJ2-1; 7 positions agree with TRBD2. Germline V gene lookup returns CDR1 MGHDK and CDR2 SYGVNS. The length of the CDR3 is 17 residues. V shed 4 bases and J 0 bases; nucleotides not matched to a gene: 9. CDR3 nucleotides: TGTGCCAGCAGTGGGATGACTAGCAGCTACTCCTACAATGAGCAGTTCTTC. Its protein is CASSGMTSSYSYNEQFF.

V is TRBV4-2 and J is TRBJ2-3; D unclear. Looked up from germline, CDR1 is LGHNA and CDR2 is YNFKEQ. The CDR3 has 14 residues. Trimming removed 3 bases from V and 4 bases from J, with 11 bases in between. The CDR3 DNA follows: TGTGCCAGCAGCCAGCAGAGACGCCCAGATACGCAGTATTTT. Its translation: CASSQQRRPDTQYF.

This clone was seen more than once but under ten times. V is TRBV5-1 and J is TRBJ2-5, with D perhaps matching TRBD1 (5 bases). CDR1 and CDR2 (germline): SGHRS, YFSETQ. Trimming took off 4 bases at V and 1 base at J, with 14 bases between the two ends. This CDR3 has 15 amino acids. This chain's CDR3 is CASSPVDRSQETQYF. CDR3 in DNA: TGCGCCAGCAGCCCCGTTGACAGATCCCAAGAGACCCAGTACTTC.

The V call is TRBV28, the J call TRBJ1-5; 8 nucleotides align to TRBD1. Germline loops: CDR1 MDHEN, CDR2 SYDVKM. With 1 base clipped from V and 1 base from J, the junction kept 3 bases outside the gene matches. This CDR3 is 16 amino acids long. Here the CDR3 DNA reads TGTGCCAGCAGTTTATCAACAGGGGGAAGCAATCAGCCCCAGCATTTT. Its translation: CASSLSTGGSNQPQHF.

This clone was seen just once. The CDR3 reads CASSQGSGRTTDTQYF. CDR3 DNA sequence: TGTGCCAGCAGCCAAGGGTCGGGTCGCACCACAGATACGCAGTATTTT. The chain joins TRBV14 to TRBJ2-3; D is uncertain. Germline V gene data show CDR1 as SGHDN and CDR2 as FVKESK. Trimming took off 1 base at V and 2 bases at J, with 13 bases between the two ends. CDR3 length equals 16 residues.

The J gene is TRBJ2-5, the V gene TRBV6-6; D not resolved. Looked up from germline, CDR1 is MNHNY and CDR2 is SVGAGI (reference sequence). Deletions cut 0 bases from V and 0 bases from J, with 5 bases between. The CDR3 covers 14 residues. The CDR3 DNA follows: TGTGCCAGCAGTTACTCACAGAACCAAGAGACCCAGTACTTC. This codes for CASSYSQNQETQYF.

The sample holds a few counts of this clone. This chain joins TRBV30 and TRBJ1-1; no clear D gene. Trimming removed 6 bases at V and 10 bases at J, with 12 bases between. CDR1 and CDR2 from the germline V gene are GTSNPN and SVGIG (reference sequence). The CDR3 has 10 amino acids. The CDR3 is CACGEFIAFF. In nucleotides, the CDR3 is TGTGCCTGCGGGGAGTTTATAGCTTTCTTT.

The chain uses TRBV21-1 and TRBJ2-6; TRBD1 is the table's D call and was not checked against the DNA. TRBV21-1 corresponds to a pseudogene. The CDR3 consists of 18 residues. Written as DNA, the CDR3 is TGTGCCAGCAGCAAAGCGTTGGGCAGGGGGCCTGGGGCCAACGTCCTGACTTTC. It encodes CASSKALGRGPGANVLTF.